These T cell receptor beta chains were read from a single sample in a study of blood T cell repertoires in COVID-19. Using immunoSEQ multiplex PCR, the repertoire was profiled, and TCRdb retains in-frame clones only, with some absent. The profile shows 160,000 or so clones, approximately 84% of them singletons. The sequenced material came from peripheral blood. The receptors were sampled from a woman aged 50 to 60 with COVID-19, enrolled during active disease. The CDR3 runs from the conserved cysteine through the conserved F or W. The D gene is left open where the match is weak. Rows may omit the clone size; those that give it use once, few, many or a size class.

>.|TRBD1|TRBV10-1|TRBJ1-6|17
TGCGCCAGCAGTGAGTCCCCGACAGGGAGTAATAATTCACCCCTCCACTTT
CASSESPTGSNNSPLHF
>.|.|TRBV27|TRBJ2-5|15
TGTGCCAGCACCGCAAGTGGAGGGCGGACAGAGACCCAGTACTTC
CASTASGGRTETQYF
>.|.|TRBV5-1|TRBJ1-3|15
TGCGCCAGCAGCTTGGCTACAGGGTCGGGAAACACCATATATTTT
CASSLATGSGNTIYF
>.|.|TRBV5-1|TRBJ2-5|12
TGCGCCAGCAGCTTACCCGAGGAGACCCAGTACTTC
CASSLPEETQYF
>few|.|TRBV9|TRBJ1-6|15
TGTGCCAGCAGCAACGCCGGGACAACGAATTCACCCCTCCACTTT
CASSNAGTTNSPLHF
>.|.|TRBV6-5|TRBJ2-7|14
TGTGCCAGCAGGAACCGGGACACCTACTACGAGCAGTACTTC
CASRNRDTYYEQYF
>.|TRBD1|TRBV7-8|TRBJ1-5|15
TGTGCCAGCAGCTTCGGACAGGGTAGCAATCAGCCCCAGCATTTT
CASSFGQGSNQPQHF
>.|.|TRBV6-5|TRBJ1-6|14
TGTGCCAGCATCGAAAGGACTCAGTATTCACCCCTCCACTTT
CASIERTQYSPLHF
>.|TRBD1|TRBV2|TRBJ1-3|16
TGTGCCAGCAGTCAGGGACAGATGGGCTCTGGAAACACCATATATTTT
CASSQGQMGSGNTIYF
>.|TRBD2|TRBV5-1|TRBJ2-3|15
TGCGCCAGCAGGCCTAGCGGGGTCGAGGCAGATACGCAGTATTTT
CASRPSGVEADTQYF
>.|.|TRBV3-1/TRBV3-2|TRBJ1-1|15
TGTGCCAGCAGCCCCTACAACACCGGAGAGCCTGAAGCTTTCTTT
CASSPYNTGEPEAFF
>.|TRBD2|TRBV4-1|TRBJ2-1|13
TGCGCCAGCAGCCTCGGGGGGACGGATGAGCAGTTCTTC
CASSLGGTDEQFF
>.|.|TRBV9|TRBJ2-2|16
TGTGCCAGCAGCGTAGCTAAGACACAGAACACCGGGGAGCTGTTTTTT
CASSVAKTQNTGELFF
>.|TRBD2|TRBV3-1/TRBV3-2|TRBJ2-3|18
TGTGCCAGCAGCCAAGAGGTAGCGGGGGCCACTAGCACAGATACGCAGTATTTT
CASSQEVAGATSTDTQYF
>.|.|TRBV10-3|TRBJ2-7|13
TGTGCCATCACTCCGGACAGCTCCTACGAGCAGTACTTC
CAITPDSSYEQYF
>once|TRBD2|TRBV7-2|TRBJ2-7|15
TGTGCCAGCAGAAAAGGGGGACTAGCGGGGGTCGAGCAGTACTTC
CASRKGGLAGVEQYF
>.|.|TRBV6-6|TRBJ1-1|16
TGTGCCAGCAGACCCCCCCGTAACACGCAGAACACTGAAGCTTTCTTT
CASRPPRNTQNTEAFF
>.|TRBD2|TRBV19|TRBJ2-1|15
TGTGCCAGTAGCATCCTAGCGGGGGGGTTAAATGAGCAGTTCTTC
CASSILAGGLNEQFF
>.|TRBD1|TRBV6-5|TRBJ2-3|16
TGTGCCAGCAGTTTGCGGACAGGACTTTCCACAGATACGCAGTATTTT
CASSLRTGLSTDTQYF
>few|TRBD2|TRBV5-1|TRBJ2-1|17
TGCGCCAGCAGCTGGGGGACTAGCGGGGGTTCCTACAATGAGCAGTTCTTC
CASSWGTSGGSYNEQFF
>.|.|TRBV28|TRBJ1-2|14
TGTGCCAGCAGTCTATACAGTATGGACTATGGCTACACCTTC
CASSLYSMDYGYTF
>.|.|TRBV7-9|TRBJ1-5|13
TGTGCCACCTCATCAGGGGCCAATCAGCCCCAGCATTTT
CATSSGANQPQHF
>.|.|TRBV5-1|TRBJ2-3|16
TGCGCCAGCAGCTTGGGGTTCACAGTAGGCACAGATACGCAGTATTTT
CASSLGFTVGTDTQYF
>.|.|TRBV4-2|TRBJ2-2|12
TGTGCCAGCAGCCAAGAAGCGCCGGAGCTGTTTTTT
CASSQEAPELFF
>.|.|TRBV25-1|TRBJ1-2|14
TGTGCCAGCAGTTCGAATGGAGTCGTATATGGCTACACCTTC
CASSSNGVVYGYTF
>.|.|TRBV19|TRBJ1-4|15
TGTGCCAGTAACTTACGGGGGGCGAACAATGAAAAACTGTTTTTT
CASNLRGANNEKLFF
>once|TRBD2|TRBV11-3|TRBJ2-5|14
TGTGCCAGCAGCCAAGGACTAGGCCAAGAGACCCAGTACTTC
CASSQGLGQETQYF
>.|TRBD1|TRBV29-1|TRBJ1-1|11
TGCAGCGTCCCCACGCAGGGGGAGGCTTTCTTT
CSVPTQGEAFF
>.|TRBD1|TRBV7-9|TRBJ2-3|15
TGTGCCAGCAGCTCGGGACAGGGGGTTATAGATACGCAGTATTTT
CASSSGQGVIDTQYF
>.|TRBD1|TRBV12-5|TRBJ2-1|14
TGTGCTAGTGTCCCGACAGGGGCCTACAATGAGCAGTTCTTC
CASVPTGAYNEQFF
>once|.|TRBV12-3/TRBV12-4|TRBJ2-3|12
TGTGCCAGCAGCCGGGTCCCAGATACGCAGTATTTT
CASSRVPDTQYF
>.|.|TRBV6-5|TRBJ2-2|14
TGTGCCAGCAGTTACTCGTACGAGACCGGGGAGCTGTTTTTT
CASSYSYETGELFF
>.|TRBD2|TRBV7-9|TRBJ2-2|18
TGTGCCAGCAGCTTTCTGACTAGCGGGGGGGCCGTAACCGGGGAGCTGTTTTTT
CASSFLTSGGAVTGELFF
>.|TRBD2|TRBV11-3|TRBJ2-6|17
TGTGCCAGCAGCTTAGGGGGGGGAAGCTCTGGGGCCAACGTCCTGACTTTC
CASSLGGGSSGANVLTF
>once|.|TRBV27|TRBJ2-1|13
TGTGCCAGCAGTATGACAGGCTACAATGAGCAGTTCTTC
CASSMTGYNEQFF
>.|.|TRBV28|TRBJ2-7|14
TGTGCCAGCAGTTTACAAACAGAGCCTGTGGAGCAGTACTTC
CASSLQTEPVEQYF
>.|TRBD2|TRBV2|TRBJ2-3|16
TGTGCCAGCAAGGCAGCTAGCGGGGATTCCACAGATACGCAGTATTTT
CASKAASGDSTDTQYF
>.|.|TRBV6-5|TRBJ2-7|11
TGTGCCAGCTTACAGGGTAACGAGCAGTACTTC
CASLQGNEQYF
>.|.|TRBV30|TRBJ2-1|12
TGTGCCTGGAGTGTAAGGGGTAATGAGCAGTTCTTC
CAWSVRGNEQFF
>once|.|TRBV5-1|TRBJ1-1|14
TGCGCCAGCAGCTTGGGGAGCCAAGGCACTGAAGCTTTCTTT
CASSLGSQGTEAFF
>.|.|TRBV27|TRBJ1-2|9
TGTGCCAGCATAAATGGCTACACCTTC
CASINGYTF
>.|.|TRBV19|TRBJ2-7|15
TGTGCCAGTAGTATGTCCGGGACAAGTCTAGGCGAGCAGTACTTC
CASSMSGTSLGEQYF
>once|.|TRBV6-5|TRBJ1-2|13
TGTGCCAGCAGTCCAGGGGCGGACTATGGCTACACCTTC
CASSPGADYGYTF
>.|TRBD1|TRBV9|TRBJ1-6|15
TGTGCCAGCAGCGCCGGGACAGGGTATAGTGAACCCCTCCACTTT
CASSAGTGYSEPLHF
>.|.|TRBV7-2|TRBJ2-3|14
TGTGCCAGCTCTAGGGGGGGCTACACAGATACGCAGTTTTTT
CASSRGGYTDTQFF
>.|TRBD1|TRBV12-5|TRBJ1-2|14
TGTGCTAGTGGTTTGGTAGAAGGGGGCCAGGGCTACACCTTC
CASGLVEGGQGYTF
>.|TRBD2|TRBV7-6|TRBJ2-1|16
TGTGCCAGCAGCTCTTCCGGGACTAGCGGCTACAATGAGCAGTTCTTC
CASSSSGTSGYNEQFF
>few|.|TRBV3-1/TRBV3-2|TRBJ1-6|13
TGTGCCAGCAGCCAGAGCCGGGATTCACCCCTCCACTTT
CASSQSRDSPLHF
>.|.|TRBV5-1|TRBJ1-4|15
TGCGCCAGCAGCTCGGAGATGAGTGCGGAGGAAAAACTGTTTTTT
CASSSEMSAEEKLFF
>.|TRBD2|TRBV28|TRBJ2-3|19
TGTGCCAGCAGGGAGGGACTAGCGGGGGGGATTATATACACAGATACGCAGTATTTT
CASREGLAGGIIYTDTQYF
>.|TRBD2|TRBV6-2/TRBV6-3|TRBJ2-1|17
TGTGCCAGCAGTTATGTTGCGGGGGTGTATCTCCACAATGAGCAGTTCTTC
CASSYVAGVYLHNEQFF
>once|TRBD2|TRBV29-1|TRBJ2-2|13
TGCACCGGGACTAGCGGGGGGGCCGGGGAGCTGTTTTTT
CTGTSGGAGELFF
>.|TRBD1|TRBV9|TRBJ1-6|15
TGTGCCAGCAGCGTAGCTACGACAGGGGATTCACCCCTCCACTTT
CASSVATTGDSPLHF
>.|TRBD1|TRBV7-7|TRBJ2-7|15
TGTGCTAGCAGCGCCGGGACAGGAGCCTCCTACGAGCAGTACTTC
CASSAGTGASYEQYF
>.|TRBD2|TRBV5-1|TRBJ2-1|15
TGCGCCAGTGGCTTGGATCTAGCGGGGCACAATGAGCAGTTCTTC
CASGLDLAGHNEQFF